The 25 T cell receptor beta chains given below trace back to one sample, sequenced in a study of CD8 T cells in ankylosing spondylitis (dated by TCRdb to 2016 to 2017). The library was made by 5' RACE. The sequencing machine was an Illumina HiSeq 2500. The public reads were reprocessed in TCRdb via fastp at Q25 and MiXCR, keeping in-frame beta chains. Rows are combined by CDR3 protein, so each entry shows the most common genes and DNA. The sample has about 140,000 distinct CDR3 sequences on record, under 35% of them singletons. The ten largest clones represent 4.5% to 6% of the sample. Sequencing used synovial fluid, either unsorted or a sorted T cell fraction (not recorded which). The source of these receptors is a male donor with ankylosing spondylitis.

This CDR3 reads CASSAGQATRNYGYTF. The CDR3 nucleotides read TGCGCCAGCAGCGCAGGACAGGCCACACGTAACTATGGCTACACCTTC. The chain carries TRBV5-1 and TRBJ1-2; 7 nucleotides line up with TRBD1. The CDR3 has 16 amino acids. Germline V lookup: CDR1 SGHRS, CDR2 YFSETQ. With V trimmed by 4 bases and J by 1 base, 10 bases remained unmatched.

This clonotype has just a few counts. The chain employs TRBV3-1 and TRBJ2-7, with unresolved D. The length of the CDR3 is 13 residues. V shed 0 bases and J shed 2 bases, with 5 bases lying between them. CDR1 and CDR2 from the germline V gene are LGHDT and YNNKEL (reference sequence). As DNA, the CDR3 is TGTGCCAGCAGCCAAGAATGGACCTACGAGCAGTACTTC. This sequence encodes CASSQEWTYEQYF.

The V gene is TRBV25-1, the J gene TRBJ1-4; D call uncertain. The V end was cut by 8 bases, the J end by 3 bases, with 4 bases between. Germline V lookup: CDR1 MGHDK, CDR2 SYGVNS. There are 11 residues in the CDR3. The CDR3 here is CASFSNEKLFF. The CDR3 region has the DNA TGTGCCAGCTTTTCTAATGAAAAACTGTTTTTT.

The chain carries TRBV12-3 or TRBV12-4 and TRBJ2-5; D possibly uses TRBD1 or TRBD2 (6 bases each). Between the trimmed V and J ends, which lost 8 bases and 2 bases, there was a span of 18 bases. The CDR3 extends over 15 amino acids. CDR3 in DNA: TGTGCCAGCGGTTCGGTTACGGGGGCTCAAGAGACCCAGTACTTC. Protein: CASGSVTGAQETQYF.

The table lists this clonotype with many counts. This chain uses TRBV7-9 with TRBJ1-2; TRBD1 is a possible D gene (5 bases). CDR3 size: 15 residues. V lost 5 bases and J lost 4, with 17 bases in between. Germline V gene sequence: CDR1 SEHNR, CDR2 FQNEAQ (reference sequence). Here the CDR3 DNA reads TGTGCCAGCAGCGCCCGCGGGACGGAAGTCTATGGCTACACCTTC. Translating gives CASSARGTEVYGYTF.

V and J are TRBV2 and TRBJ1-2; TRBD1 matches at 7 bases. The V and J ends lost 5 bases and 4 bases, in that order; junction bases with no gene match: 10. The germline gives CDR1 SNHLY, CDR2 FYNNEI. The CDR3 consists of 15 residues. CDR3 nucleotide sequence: TGTGCCAGCAGTAAGGACAGGCTAGGGGTCTATGGCTACACCTTC. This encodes CASSKDRLGVYGYTF.

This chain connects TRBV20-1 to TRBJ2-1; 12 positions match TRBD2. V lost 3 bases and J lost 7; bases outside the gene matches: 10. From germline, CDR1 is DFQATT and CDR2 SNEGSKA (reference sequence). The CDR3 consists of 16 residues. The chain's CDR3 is CSASLTTSGSRNEQFF. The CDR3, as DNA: TGCAGTGCTAGCCTAACGACTAGCGGGAGTCGGAATGAGCAGTTCTTC.

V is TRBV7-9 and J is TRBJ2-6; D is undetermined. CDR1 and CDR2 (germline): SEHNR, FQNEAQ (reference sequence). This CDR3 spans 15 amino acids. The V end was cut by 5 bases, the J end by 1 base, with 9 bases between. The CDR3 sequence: CASSLKFSGANVLTF. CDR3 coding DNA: TGTGCCAGCAGCCTCAAGTTTTCTGGGGCCAACGTCCTGACTTTC.

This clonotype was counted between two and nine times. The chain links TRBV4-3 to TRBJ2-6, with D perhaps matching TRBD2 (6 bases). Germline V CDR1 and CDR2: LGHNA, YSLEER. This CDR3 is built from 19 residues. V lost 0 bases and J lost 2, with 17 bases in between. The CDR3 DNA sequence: TGCGCCAGCAGCCAAGATCTTTGGGGACTGGGAGCTGGGGCCAACGTCCTGACTTTC. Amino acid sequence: CASSQDLWGLGAGANVLTF.

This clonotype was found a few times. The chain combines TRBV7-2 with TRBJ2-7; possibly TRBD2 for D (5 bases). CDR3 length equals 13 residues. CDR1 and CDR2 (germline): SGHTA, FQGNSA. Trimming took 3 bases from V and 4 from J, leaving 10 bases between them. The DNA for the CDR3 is TGTGCCAGCAGCTTGGCCCCGGGATACGAGCAGTACTTC. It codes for CASSLAPGYEQYF.

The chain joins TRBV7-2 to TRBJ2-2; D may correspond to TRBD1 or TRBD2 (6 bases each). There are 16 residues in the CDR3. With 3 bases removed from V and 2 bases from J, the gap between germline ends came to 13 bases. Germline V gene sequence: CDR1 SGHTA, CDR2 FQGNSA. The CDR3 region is CASSFGGHGNTGELFF. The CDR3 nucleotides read TGTGCCAGCAGCTTCGGGGGCCACGGCAACACCGGGGAGCTGTTTTTT. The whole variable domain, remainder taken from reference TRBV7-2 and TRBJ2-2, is GAGVSQSPSNKVTEKGKDVELRCDPISGHTALYWYRQSLGQGLEFLIYFQGNSAPDKSGLPSDRFSAERTGGSVSTLTIQRTQQEDSAVYLCASSFGGHGNTGELFFGEGSRLTVL.

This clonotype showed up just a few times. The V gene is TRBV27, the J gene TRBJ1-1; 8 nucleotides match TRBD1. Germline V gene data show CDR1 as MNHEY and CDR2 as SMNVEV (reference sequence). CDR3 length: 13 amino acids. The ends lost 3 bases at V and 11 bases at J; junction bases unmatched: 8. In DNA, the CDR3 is TGTGCCAGCAGTTTGTCAGGGGGCCTCTATGCTTTCTTT. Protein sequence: CASSLSGGLYAFF.

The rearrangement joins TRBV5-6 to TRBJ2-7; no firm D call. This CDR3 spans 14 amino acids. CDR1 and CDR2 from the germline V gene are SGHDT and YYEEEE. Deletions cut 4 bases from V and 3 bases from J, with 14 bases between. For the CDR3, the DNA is TGTGCCAGCAGCCCCGTGGTCGGCGGCTACGAGCAGTACTTC. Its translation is CASSPVVGGYEQYF.

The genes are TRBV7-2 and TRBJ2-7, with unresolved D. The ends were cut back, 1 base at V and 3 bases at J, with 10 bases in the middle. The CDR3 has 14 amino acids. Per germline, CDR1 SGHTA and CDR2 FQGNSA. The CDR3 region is CASSLDLGGYEQYF. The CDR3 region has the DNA TGTGCCAGCAGCTTAGATCTCGGCGGCTACGAGCAGTACTTC. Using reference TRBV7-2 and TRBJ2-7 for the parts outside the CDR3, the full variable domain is GAGVSQSPSNKVTEKGKDVELRCDPISGHTALYWYRQSLGQGLEFLIYFQGNSAPDKSGLPSDRFSAERTGGSVSTLTIQRTQQEDSAVYLCASSLDLGGYEQYFGPGTRLTVT.

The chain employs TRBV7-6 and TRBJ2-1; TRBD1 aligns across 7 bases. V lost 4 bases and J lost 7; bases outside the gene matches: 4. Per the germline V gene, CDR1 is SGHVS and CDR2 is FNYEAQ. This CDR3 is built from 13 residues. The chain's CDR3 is CASSSGQVNEQFF. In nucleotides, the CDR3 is TGTGCCAGCAGCTCCGGACAGGTGAATGAGCAGTTCTTC.

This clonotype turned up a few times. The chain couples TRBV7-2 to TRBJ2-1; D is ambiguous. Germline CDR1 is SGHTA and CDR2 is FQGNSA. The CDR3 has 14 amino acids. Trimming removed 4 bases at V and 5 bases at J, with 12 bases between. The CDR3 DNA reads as TGTGCCAGCAGCTCAAACCAGTACAACAATGAGCAGTTCTTC. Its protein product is CASSSNQYNNEQFF.

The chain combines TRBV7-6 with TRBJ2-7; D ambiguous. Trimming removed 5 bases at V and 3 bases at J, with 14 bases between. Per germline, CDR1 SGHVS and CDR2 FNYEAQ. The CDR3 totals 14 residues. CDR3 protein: CASSPPGRYYEQYF. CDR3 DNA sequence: TGTGCCAGCAGCCCCCCCGGCCGGTACTACGAGCAGTACTTC.

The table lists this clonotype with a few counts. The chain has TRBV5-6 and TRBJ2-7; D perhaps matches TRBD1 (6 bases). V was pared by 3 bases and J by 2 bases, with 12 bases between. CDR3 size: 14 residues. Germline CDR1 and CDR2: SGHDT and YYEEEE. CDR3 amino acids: CASSSPGHTYEQYF. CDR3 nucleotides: TGTGCCAGCAGCTCCCCGGGACATACCTACGAGCAGTACTTC. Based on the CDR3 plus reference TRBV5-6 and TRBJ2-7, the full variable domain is DAGVTQSPTHLIKTRGQQVTLRCSPKSGHDTVSWYQQALGQGPQFIFQYYEEEERQRGNFPDRFSGHQFPNYSSELNVNALLLGDSALYLCASSSPGHTYEQYFGPGTRLTVT.

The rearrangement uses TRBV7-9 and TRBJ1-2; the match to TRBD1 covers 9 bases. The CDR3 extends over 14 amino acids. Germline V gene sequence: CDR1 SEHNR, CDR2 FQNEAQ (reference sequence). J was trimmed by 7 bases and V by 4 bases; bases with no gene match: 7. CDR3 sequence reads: CASSSTGGMGGYTF. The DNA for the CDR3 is TGTGCCAGCAGCTCGACAGGGGGAATGGGTGGCTACACCTTC.

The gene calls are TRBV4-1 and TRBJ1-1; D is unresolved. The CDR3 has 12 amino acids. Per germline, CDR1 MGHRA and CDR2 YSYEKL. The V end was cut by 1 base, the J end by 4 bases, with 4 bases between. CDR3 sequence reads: CASSQAPTEAFF. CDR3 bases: TGCGCCAGCAGCCAAGCCCCCACTGAAGCTTTCTTT.

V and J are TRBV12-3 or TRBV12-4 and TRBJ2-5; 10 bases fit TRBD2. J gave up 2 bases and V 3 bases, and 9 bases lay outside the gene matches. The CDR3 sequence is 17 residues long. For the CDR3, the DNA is TGTGCCAGCAGTTTGGTGTGGGGACTAGCGTCGCAAGAGACCCAGTACTTC. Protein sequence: CASSLVWGLASQETQYF.

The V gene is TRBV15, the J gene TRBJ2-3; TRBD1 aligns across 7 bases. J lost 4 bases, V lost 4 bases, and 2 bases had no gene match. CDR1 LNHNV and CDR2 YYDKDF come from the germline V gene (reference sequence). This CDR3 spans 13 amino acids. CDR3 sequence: CATSTGQADTQYF. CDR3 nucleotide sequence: TGTGCCACCAGCACCGGACAGGCAGATACGCAGTATTTT.

The CDR3 DNA follows: TGTGCCACCAGCTTTCGACAGGGCCCCTACGAGCAGTACTTC. Its protein is CATSFRQGPYEQYF. The chain uses TRBV15 and TRBJ2-7; 7 bases match TRBD1. Germline loops: CDR1 LNHNV, CDR2 YYDKDF (reference sequence). This CDR3 region has 14 residues. Trimming cost V 5 bases and J 2 bases; bases outside gene matches: 6.

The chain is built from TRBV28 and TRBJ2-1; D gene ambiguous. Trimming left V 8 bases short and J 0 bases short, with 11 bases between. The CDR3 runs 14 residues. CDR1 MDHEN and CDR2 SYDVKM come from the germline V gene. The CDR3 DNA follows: TGTGCCAGCCGGCCGGCCAGCTCCTACAATGAGCAGTTCTTC. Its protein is CASRPASSYNEQFF.

CDR3 residues: CASSPWTSGVKVNNEQFF. The CDR3 nucleotides read TGCGCCAGCAGCCCCTGGACTAGCGGGGTCAAAGTAAACAATGAGCAGTTCTTC. This chain uses TRBV5-1 with TRBJ2-1; 12 nucleotides agree with TRBD2. Trimming cost V 4 bases and J 5 bases; bases outside gene matches: 13. The CDR3 has 18 amino acids. Germline CDR1 and CDR2: SGHRS and YFSETQ.